This T cell receptor (beta chain) emerged from a study of cytomegalovirus exposure and HLA in healthy donors. Study in general: The 120 validation repertoires and the roughly 680 first-cohort repertoires shared a platform, a later analysis reported. Study-wide points: High sensitivity and specificity were reportedly achieved when the classifier diagnosed cytomegalovirus status. Researchers reported that a few CMV-associated chains were confirmed in vitro as CMV antigen-specific.

The germline gives CDR1 MDHEN, CDR2 SYDVKM. CDR3 length: 12 amino acids. The germline V and J ends were trimmed by 4 bases and 9 bases, with 9 bases remaining between them. Sequenced by immunoSEQ multiplex PCR; TCRdb stores in-frame clones only, minus some. This sample carries over 200,000 clones, around 90% of them seen once, and the ten largest clones take roughly 2%. Comments on this clone: What it recognizes is unknown.

The sample comprised PBMCs. The sequence was collected from a woman under 30 in good health and CMV-seropositive. The chain joins TRBV28 to TRBJ2-2; D is uncertain. CDR3: CASSSSSWELFF. CDR3 sequence (DNA): TGTGCCAGCAGTTCCTCTTCTTGGGAGCTGTTTTTT.